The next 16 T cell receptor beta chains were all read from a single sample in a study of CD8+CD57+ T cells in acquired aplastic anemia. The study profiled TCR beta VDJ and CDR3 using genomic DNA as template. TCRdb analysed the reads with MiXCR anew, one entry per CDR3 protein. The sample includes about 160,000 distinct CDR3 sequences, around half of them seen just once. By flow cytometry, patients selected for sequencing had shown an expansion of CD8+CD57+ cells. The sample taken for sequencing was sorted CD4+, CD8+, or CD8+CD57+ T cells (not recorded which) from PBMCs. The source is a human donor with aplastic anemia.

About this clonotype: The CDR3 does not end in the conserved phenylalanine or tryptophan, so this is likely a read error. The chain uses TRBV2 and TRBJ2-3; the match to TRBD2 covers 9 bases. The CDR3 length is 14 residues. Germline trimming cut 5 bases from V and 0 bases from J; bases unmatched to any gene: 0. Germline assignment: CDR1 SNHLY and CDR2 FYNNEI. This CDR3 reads CASSTSGSTDTQYL. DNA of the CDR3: TGTGCCAGCAGTACTAGCGGGAGCACAGATACGCAGTATCTT.

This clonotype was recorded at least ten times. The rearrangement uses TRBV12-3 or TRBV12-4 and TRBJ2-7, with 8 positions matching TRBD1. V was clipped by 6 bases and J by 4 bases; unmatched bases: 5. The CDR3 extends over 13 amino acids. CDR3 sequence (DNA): TGTGCCAGCAGCCGGGACAGGACTTACGAGCAGTACTTC. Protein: CASSRDRTYEQYF.

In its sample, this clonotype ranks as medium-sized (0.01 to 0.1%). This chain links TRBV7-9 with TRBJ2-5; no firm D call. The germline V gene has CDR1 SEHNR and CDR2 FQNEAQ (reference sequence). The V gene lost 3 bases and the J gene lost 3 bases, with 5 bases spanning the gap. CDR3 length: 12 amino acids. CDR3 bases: TGTGCCAGCAGCTTGATGGAAGAGACCCAGTACTTC. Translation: CASSLMEETQYF.

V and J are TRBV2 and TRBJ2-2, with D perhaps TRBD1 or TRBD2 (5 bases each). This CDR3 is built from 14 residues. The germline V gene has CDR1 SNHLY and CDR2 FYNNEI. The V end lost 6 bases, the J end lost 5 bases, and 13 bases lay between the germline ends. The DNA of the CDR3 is TGTGCCAGCAGGGTACTAGACAGTACCGGGGAGCTGTTTTTT. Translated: CASRVLDSTGELFF. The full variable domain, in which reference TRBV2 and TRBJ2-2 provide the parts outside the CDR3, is EPEVTQTPSHQVTQMGQEVILRCVPISNHLYFYWYRQILGQKVEFLVSFYNNEISEKSEIFDDQFSVERPDGSNFTLKIRSTKLEDSAMYFCASRVLDSTGELFFGEGSRLTVL.

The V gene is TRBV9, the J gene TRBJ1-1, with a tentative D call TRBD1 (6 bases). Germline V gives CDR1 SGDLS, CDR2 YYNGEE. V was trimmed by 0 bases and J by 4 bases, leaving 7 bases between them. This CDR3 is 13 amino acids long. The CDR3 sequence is CASSVGGATEAFF. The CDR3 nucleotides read TGTGCCAGCAGCGTAGGGGGGGCCACTGAAGCTTTCTTT. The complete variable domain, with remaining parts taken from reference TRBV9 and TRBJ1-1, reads DSGVTQTPKHLITATGQRVTLRCSPRSGDLSVYWYQQSLDQGLQFLIQYYNGEERAKGNILERFSAQQFPDLHSELNLSSLELGDSALYFCASSVGGATEAFFGQGTRLTVV.

CDR3 bases: TGTGCCAGCAGTCAGGACAAGTTCTATGGCTACACCTTC. As protein: CASSQDKFYGYTF. The chain carries TRBV25-1 and TRBJ1-2, with D possibly matching TRBD1 (5 bases). Deletions cut 5 bases from V and 4 bases from J, with 11 bases between. The CDR3 spans 13 residues. Per germline, CDR1 MGHDK and CDR2 SYGVNS.

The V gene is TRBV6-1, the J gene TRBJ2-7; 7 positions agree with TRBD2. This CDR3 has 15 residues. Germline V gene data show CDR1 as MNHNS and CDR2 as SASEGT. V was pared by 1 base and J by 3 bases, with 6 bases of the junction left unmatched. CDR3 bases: TGTGCCAGCAGTGAAGTGAGCGGGGACCTCTACGAGCAGTACTTC. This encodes CASSEVSGDLYEQYF.

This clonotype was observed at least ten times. The CDR3 region is CASRAITSGRARGELFF. The CDR3 DNA follows: TGTGCCAGCAGAGCGATTACTAGCGGGAGGGCCAGGGGGGAGCTGTTTTTT. V and J are TRBV11-3 and TRBJ2-2; 13 nucleotides align to TRBD2. The V gene end was trimmed by 6 bases and the J gene end by 8 bases; junction bases not matched to a gene: 12. The germline CDR1 and CDR2 sequences are SGHNT and YENEEA. The CDR3 loop spans 17 amino acids.

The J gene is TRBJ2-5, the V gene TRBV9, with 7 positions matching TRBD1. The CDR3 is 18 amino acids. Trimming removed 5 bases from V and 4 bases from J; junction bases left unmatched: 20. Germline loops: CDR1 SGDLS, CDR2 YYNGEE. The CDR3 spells CASSFSTDRVGVRETQYF. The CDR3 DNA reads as TGTGCCAGCAGTTTTTCCACCGACAGGGTAGGGGTTCGAGAGACCCAGTACTTC.

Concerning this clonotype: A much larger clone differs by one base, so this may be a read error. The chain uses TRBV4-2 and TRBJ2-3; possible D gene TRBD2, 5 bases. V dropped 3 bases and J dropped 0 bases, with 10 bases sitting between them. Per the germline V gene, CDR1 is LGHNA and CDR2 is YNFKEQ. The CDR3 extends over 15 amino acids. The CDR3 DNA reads TGTGCCAGCAGCCATAGCGAAGGGAGCACAGATACGCAGTATTTT. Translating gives CASSHSEGSTDTQYF.

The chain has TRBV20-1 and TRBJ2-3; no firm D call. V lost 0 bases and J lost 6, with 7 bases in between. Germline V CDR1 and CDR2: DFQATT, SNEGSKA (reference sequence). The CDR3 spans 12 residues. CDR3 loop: CSARDIGDTQYF. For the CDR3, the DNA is TGCAGTGCTAGAGATATAGGGGATACGCAGTATTTT.

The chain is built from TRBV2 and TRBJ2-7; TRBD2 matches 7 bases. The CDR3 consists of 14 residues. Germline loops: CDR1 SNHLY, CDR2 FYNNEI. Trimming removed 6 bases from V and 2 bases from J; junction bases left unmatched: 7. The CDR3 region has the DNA TGTGCCAGCAGCGAGAGGGGAGGGGCCTACGAGCAGTACTTC. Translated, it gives CASSERGGAYEQYF.

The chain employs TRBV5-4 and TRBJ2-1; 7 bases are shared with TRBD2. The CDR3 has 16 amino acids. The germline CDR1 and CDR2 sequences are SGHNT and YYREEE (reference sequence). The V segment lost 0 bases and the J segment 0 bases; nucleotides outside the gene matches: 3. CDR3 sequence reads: CASSLAGGSSYNEQFF. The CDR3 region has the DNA TGTGCCAGCAGCTTGGCAGGCGGGAGCTCCTACAATGAGCAGTTCTTC.

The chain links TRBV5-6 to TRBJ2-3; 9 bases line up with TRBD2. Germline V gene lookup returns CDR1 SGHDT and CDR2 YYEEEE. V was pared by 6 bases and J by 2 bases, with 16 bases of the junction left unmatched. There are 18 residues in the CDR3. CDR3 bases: TGTGCCAGCACTCAACGGCGGGAGGGATCAGGGGCCACAGATACGCAGTATTTT. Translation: CASTQRREGSGATDTQYF.

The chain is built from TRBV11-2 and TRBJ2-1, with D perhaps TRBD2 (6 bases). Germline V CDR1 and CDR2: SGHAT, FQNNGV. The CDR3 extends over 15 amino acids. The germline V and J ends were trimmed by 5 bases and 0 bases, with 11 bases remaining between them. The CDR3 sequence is CASSGRDPSYNEQFF. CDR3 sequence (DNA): TGTGCCAGCAGCGGGCGGGATCCCTCCTACAATGAGCAGTTCTTC.

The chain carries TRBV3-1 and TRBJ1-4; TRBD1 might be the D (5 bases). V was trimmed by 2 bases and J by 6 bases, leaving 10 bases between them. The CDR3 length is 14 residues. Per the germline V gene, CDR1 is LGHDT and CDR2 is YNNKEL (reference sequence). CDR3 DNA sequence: TGTGCCAGCAGCCAACTGGGAGGGGATGAAAAACTGTTTTTT. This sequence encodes CASSQLGGDEKLFF.